These 24 T cell receptor beta chains share one sample of origin, sequenced in a study of blood T cell repertoires in COVID-19. Here immunoSEQ multiplex PCR was the method, and the copy in TCRdb shows in-frame clones only, minus some. The sample includes 270,000 or so clones, 70% to 90% of them seen just once. Sample: PBMCs or T cells enriched from blood (not recorded which). These receptor sequences come from a woman aged 50 to 60 who had been exposed to COVID-19.

The V and J genes are TRBV19 and TRBJ1-6, with 8 bases fitting TRBD1. CDR1 LNHDA and CDR2 SQIVND come from the germline V gene (reference sequence). The J segment lost 9 bases and the V segment lost 7 bases, leaving 11 bases of the junction unmatched. The CDR3 has 15 amino acids. The DNA of the CDR3 is TGTGCCAGTAAGGCCGGACAGGGATTGATTTCACCCCTCCACTTT. It translates to CASKAGQGLISPLHF.

This sequence joins TRBV19 and TRBJ2-7, with 9 bases that match TRBD1. The CDR3 is 16 residues long. With V trimmed by 4 bases and J by 5 bases, 12 bases remained unmatched. In germline, CDR1 is LNHDA, CDR2 SQIVND (reference sequence). In DNA form, the CDR3 reads TGTGCCAGTAGTACCCTCCCGGGACAGGGTGTGCACGAGCAGTACTTC. It specifies CASSTLPGQGVHEQYF.

The chain recombines TRBV2 with TRBJ1-2; D might be TRBD1 (5 bases). CDR3 size: 13 residues. V was trimmed by 0 bases and J by 8 bases, leaving 10 bases between them. Germline V CDR1 and CDR2: SNHLY, FYNNEI. Here the CDR3 DNA reads TGTGCCAGCAGTGAAGCTAAGGGGTTAGGCTACACCTTC. This gives the protein CASSEAKGLGYTF.

This clone has just a few counts. The chain joins TRBV5-5 to TRBJ1-5; 9 positions match TRBD1. Per the germline V gene, CDR1 is SGHKS and CDR2 is YYEKEE (reference sequence). The V gene end was trimmed by 4 bases and the J gene end by 7 bases; junction bases not matched to a gene: 12. This CDR3 is built from 16 residues. CDR3 DNA: TGTGCCAGCAGCCTTCGGACAGGGGAAATCGCCCAGCCCCAGCATTTT. This gives the protein CASSLRTGEIAQPQHF.

The gene calls are TRBV10-2 and TRBJ1-1, with D tentatively TRBD1 (5 bases). The CDR3 has 14 amino acids. Germline CDR1 and CDR2: WSHSY and SAAADI. Trimming took off 4 bases at V and 1 base at J, with 10 bases between the two ends. The CDR3 DNA is TGCGCCAGCAGTGGGCAGGGTTCGAACACTGAAGCTTTCTTT. Encoded protein: CASSGQGSNTEAFF.

Here the CDR3 DNA reads TGTGCCAGCAGCTCCAGGGGGCGCGGACAGCCCCAGCATTTT. It translates to CASSSRGRGQPQHF. J is TRBJ1-5 and V is TRBV7-2; 8 bases align to TRBD1. The CDR3 totals 14 residues. Looked up from germline, CDR1 is SGHTA and CDR2 is FQGNSA. V lost 4 bases and J lost 7; bases outside the gene matches: 6. The variable domain in full, completed from reference TRBV7-2 and TRBJ1-5, reads GAGVSQSPSNKVTEKGKDVELRCDPISGHTALYWYRQSLGQGLEFLIYFQGNSAPDKSGLPSDRFSAERTGGSVSTLTIQRTQQEDSAVYLCASSSRGRGQPQHFGDGTRLSIL.

The J gene is TRBJ1-2, the V gene TRBV5-6; weak D call: TRBD1 (5 bases). The CDR3 is made up of 13 amino acids. The germline V gene encodes CDR1 SGHDT and CDR2 YYEEEE. V lost 4 bases, J lost 4 bases, and 11 bases lay in between. Here the CDR3 reads CASSLTVSYGYTF. The CDR3 region has the DNA TGTGCCAGCAGCCTGACAGTTAGCTATGGCTACACCTTC.

The CDR3 reads CASSAAGHLDEAFF. As DNA, the CDR3 is TGTGCCAGCAGTGCAGCGGGACACCTGGATGAAGCTTTCTTT. This chain connects TRBV6-1 to TRBJ1-1; weak D call: TRBD1 (6 bases). CDR3 length: 14 residues. Germline CDR1 reads MNHNS; CDR2 reads SASEGT. V lost 4 bases, J lost 7 bases, and 16 bases lay in between.

The chain joins TRBV13 to TRBJ2-4; the D is unclear. Germline CDR1 PRHDT, CDR2 FYEKMQ (reference sequence). This CDR3 is built from 14 residues. Trimming took off 5 bases at V and 0 bases at J, with 8 bases between the two ends. The CDR3 here is CASSLLLAKNIQYF. The DNA for the CDR3 is TGTGCCAGCAGCCTATTACTAGCCAAAAACATTCAGTACTTC.

This chain joins TRBV10-3 and TRBJ1-3, with 7 bases that match TRBD1. The ends lost 2 bases at V and 4 bases at J; junction bases unmatched: 8. The germline CDR1 and CDR2 sequences are ENHRY and SYGVKD. CDR3 length equals 16 residues. The CDR3 here is CAISEMTGKTGNTIYF. CDR3 coding DNA: TGTGCCATCAGTGAGATGACAGGGAAGACGGGAAACACCATATATTTT.

The J gene is TRBJ2-1, the V gene TRBV7-7; 8 nucleotides align to TRBD1. This CDR3 has 13 residues. The V segment lost 5 bases and the J segment 9 bases; nucleotides outside the gene matches: 6. Germline values: CDR1 SSHAT, CDR2 FNYEAQ (reference sequence). The chain's CDR3 is CASSPGQGGEQFF. In DNA, the CDR3 is TGTGCCAGCAGCCCCGGACAGGGAGGTGAGCAGTTCTTC.

In its sample, this clone was seen once. The chain is built from TRBV2 and TRBJ2-1; weak D call: TRBD2 (7 bases). This CDR3 is 16 amino acids long. CDR1 and CDR2 from the germline V gene are SNHLY and FYNNEI. V was trimmed by 3 bases and J by 2 bases, leaving 14 bases between them. CDR3 coding DNA: TGTGCCAGCAGTGATGAGGGGGGGCAAACCTACAATGAGCAGTTCTTC. The encoded protein is CASSDEGGQTYNEQFF.

This chain connects TRBV11-2 to TRBJ2-7, with 7 nucleotides matching TRBD2. The J segment lost 6 bases and the V segment lost 0 bases, leaving 11 bases of the junction unmatched. This CDR3 has 16 amino acids. Germline-derived CDR1 and CDR2 are SGHAT and FQNNGV. The CDR3 sequence: CASSLDITGTKSEQYF. In DNA, the CDR3 is TGTGCCAGCAGCTTAGATATTACCGGGACTAAGTCCGAGCAGTACTTC.

V usage is TRBV6-5 and J usage is TRBJ1-2; 10 nucleotides align to TRBD1. This CDR3 has 15 residues. Germline V gives CDR1 MNHEY, CDR2 SVGAGI. V shed 5 bases and J 6 bases; nucleotides not matched to a gene: 9. The CDR3: CASSRARQGADGYTF. As DNA, the CDR3 is TGTGCCAGCAGTAGGGCCCGACAGGGGGCGGATGGCTACACCTTC.

The chain employs TRBV5-1 and TRBJ1-1; the match to TRBD1 covers 7 bases. With V trimmed by 4 bases and J by 5 bases, 14 bases remained unmatched. Germline V CDR1 and CDR2: SGHRS, YFSETQ. The CDR3 spans 16 residues. The CDR3 is CASSIRTGRMGTEAFF. The CDR3, as DNA: TGCGCCAGCAGCATTAGGACAGGTCGTATGGGGACTGAAGCTTTCTTT.

In regard to this clone: Additional DNA sequences in this sample encode the identical CDR3. The chain is built from TRBV5-4 and TRBJ2-5; TRBD1 matches 10 bases. V lost 4 bases, J lost 4 bases, and 1 base stayed unmatched. This CDR3 is built from 13 residues. CDR1 is SGHNT, CDR2 YYREEE, per germline (reference sequence). The CDR3 DNA reads TGTGCCAGCAGCAGGGACAGGGGAGAGACCCAGTACTTC. Translation: CASSRDRGETQYF.

The gene calls are TRBV29-1 and TRBJ1-1, with 10 bases identical to TRBD1. Per germline, CDR1 SQVTM and CDR2 ANQGSEA. This CDR3 region has 15 residues. V dropped 7 bases and J dropped 0; count of bases not matched to a gene: 8. The CDR3 region is CSARQGAFMNTEAFF. For the CDR3, the DNA is TGCAGCGCCCGACAGGGGGCATTTATGAACACTGAAGCTTTCTTT.

The chain couples TRBV30 to TRBJ1-2; D uncertain. The CDR3 loop spans 12 amino acids. Trimming left V 1 base short and J 7 bases short, with 10 bases between. The germline V gene has CDR1 GTSNPN and CDR2 SVGIG (reference sequence). The CDR3 protein is CAWSGEVSGYTF. CDR3 in DNA: TGTGCCTGGAGTGGAGAGGTCAGTGGCTACACCTTC.

The genes are TRBV19 and TRBJ1-5, with TRBD1 matching 8 bases. The CDR3 covers 15 residues. Per germline, CDR1 LNHDA and CDR2 SQIVND (reference sequence). The J segment lost 6 bases and the V segment lost 7 bases, leaving 11 bases of the junction unmatched. CDR3 protein: CASKRRTGRGQPQHF. The DNA of the CDR3 is TGTGCCAGTAAACGACGGACAGGGAGGGGTCAGCCCCAGCATTTT.

V and J are TRBV7-2 and TRBJ1-2; no definite D call. This CDR3 has 14 amino acids. V lost 1 base and J lost 0, with 6 bases in between. In germline, CDR1 is SGHTA, CDR2 FQGNSA. CDR3 sequence: CASSLGQANYGYTF. CDR3 sequence (DNA): TGTGCCAGCAGCTTAGGTCAGGCTAACTATGGCTACACCTTC.

This clone was detected a few times. The chain employs TRBV5-4 and TRBJ1-2; D gene unclear. Germline V gene data show CDR1 as SGHNT and CDR2 as YYREEE (reference sequence). This CDR3 region has 15 residues. The V end was cut by 2 bases, the J end by 6 bases, with 17 bases between. The CDR3 DNA is TGTGCCAGCAGCTTAGGTAGCTGGGGAGTGGATGGCTACACCTTC. This gives the protein CASSLGSWGVDGYTF.

V usage is TRBV5-1 and J usage is TRBJ1-1; D not resolved. The CDR3 covers 14 residues. V was cut by 4 bases and J by 1 base, with 11 bases left in between. Germline V CDR1 and CDR2: SGHRS, YFSETQ. CDR3: CASSQEAANTEAFF. DNA for the CDR3: TGCGCCAGCAGCCAAGAAGCGGCGAACACTGAAGCTTTCTTT.

V gene TRBV14 combines with J gene TRBJ1-1, with D tentatively TRBD1 (6 bases). The CDR3 totals 13 residues. V was trimmed by 4 bases and J by 4 bases, leaving 10 bases between them. Germline CDR1 SGHDN, CDR2 FVKESK. CDR3 residues: CASSPRQATEAFF. CDR3 nucleotide sequence: TGTGCCAGCAGCCCCCGACAGGCCACTGAAGCTTTCTTT.

The gene calls are TRBV21-1 and TRBJ1-2. TRBV21-1 is deemed a pseudogene. The CDR3 has 13 residues. CDR3 region: CASSQRPGYGYTF. In nucleotides, the CDR3 is TGTGCCAGCAGTCAAAGGCCGGGCTATGGCTACACCTTC.